These 16 T cell receptor beta chains share one sample of origin, sequenced in a study of shared clonotypes between healthy human individuals. Method: immunoSEQ multiplex PCR; TCRdb's copy keeps in-frame clones and lacks some. The table includes roughly 510,000 clones, about 79% detected once. The specimen was PBMCs. Receptor source: a woman between 40 and 55 years old in good health. Some clones in this sample may be carry-over from other donors' samples.

The rearrangement joins TRBV14 to TRBJ2-7, with D possibly called TRBD1 or TRBD2 (5 bases each). The CDR3 covers 13 residues. Germline V gives CDR1 SGHDN, CDR2 FVKESK. Deletions cut 5 bases from V and 9 bases from J, with 17 bases between. The chain's CDR3 is CASSTGGQGRQYF. The CDR3 region has the DNA TGTGCCAGCAGCACAGGCGGGCAAGGGAGGCAGTACTTC.

The V gene is TRBV28, the J gene TRBJ1-2; 9 nucleotides align to TRBD1. V gave up 6 bases and J gave up 7 bases; unmatched junction bases: 6. The germline V gene has CDR1 MDHEN and CDR2 SYDVKM. CDR3 length: 13 amino acids. The chain's CDR3 is CASRDTGGRGYTF. The CDR3 bases are TGTGCCAGCAGAGATACAGGGGGCCGTGGCTACACCTTC.

The rearrangement uses TRBV18 and TRBJ2-3; TRBD2 might be the D (6 bases). This CDR3 spans 14 amino acids. With 3 bases removed from V and 2 bases from J, the gap between germline ends came to 9 bases. Germline-derived CDR1 and CDR2 are KGHSH and LQKENI. The CDR3 bases are TGTGCCAGCTCACCTTGGGGGGACACAGATACGCAGTATTTT. This encodes CASSPWGDTDTQYF. Looking up the rest from reference TRBV18 and TRBJ2-3 gives the full variable domain: NAGVMQNPRHLVRRRGQEARLRCSPMKGHSHVYWYRQLPEEGLKFMVYLQKENIIDESGMPKERFSAEFPKEGPSILRIQQVVRGDSAAYFCASSPWGDTDTQYFGPGTRLTVL.

V is TRBV19 and J is TRBJ2-2; D may be TRBD2 (6 bases). Between the trimmed V and J ends, which lost 0 bases and 6 bases, there was a span of 11 bases. Germline V gene data show CDR1 as LNHDA and CDR2 as SQIVND (reference sequence). The CDR3 contains 15 residues. This CDR3 reads CASSIDGWGAGELFF. The CDR3 nucleotides are TGTGCCAGTAGTATAGATGGTTGGGGGGCCGGGGAGCTGTTTTTT.

The DNA of the CDR3 is TGTGCCAGCAGCCAAGGATGGGAGCGACCACACCCTTCCCGGGGTGAAAAACTGTTTTTT. Encoded protein: CASSQGWERPHPSRGEKLFF. The chain has TRBV4-2 and TRBJ1-4; D not certain. Trimming removed 1 base from V and 7 bases from J, with 28 bases in between. The germline CDR1 and CDR2 sequences are LGHNA and YNFKEQ. This CDR3 has 20 amino acids.

In its sample, this clone was seen a few times. The rearrangement links TRBV28 to TRBJ1-1; D remains ambiguous. The CDR3 consists of 11 residues. The germline V gene encodes CDR1 MDHEN and CDR2 SYDVKM. The germline V and J ends were trimmed by 5 bases and 2 bases, with 3 bases remaining between them. CDR3 amino acids: CASSPNTEAFF. CDR3 DNA sequence: TGTGCCAGCAGTCCCAACACTGAAGCTTTCTTT.

The chain combines TRBV5-6 with TRBJ2-1; D not resolved. CDR1 is SGHDT and CDR2 is YYEEEE in the germline V gene. This CDR3 has 11 residues. Trimming took off 0 bases at V and 13 bases at J, with 8 bases between the two ends. In DNA form, the CDR3 reads TGTGCCAGCAGCTTGGGCGCATATCAGTTCTTC. This sequence encodes CASSLGAYQFF.

This clone was picked up a small number of times. The chain combines TRBV10-3 with TRBJ2-1, with 14 bases identical to TRBD2. Unmatched junction bases numbered 9, after V lost 0 bases and J lost 8 bases. This CDR3 contains 18 residues. Germline CDR1 and CDR2: ENHRY and SYGVKD. This CDR3 reads CAISESRGGLAGVDEQFF. Written as DNA, the CDR3 is TGTGCCATCAGTGAGTCGAGAGGGGGACTAGCGGGAGTTGATGAGCAGTTCTTC.

The chain uses TRBV5-1 and TRBJ2-5; D gene unclear. There are 14 residues in the CDR3. The germline gives CDR1 SGHRS, CDR2 YFSETQ. V lost 4 bases to trimming and J lost 5 bases, with 15 bases between them. CDR3 in amino acids: CASSPTLSPETQYF. DNA for the CDR3: TGCGCCAGCAGCCCCACCCTTTCCCCCGAGACCCAGTACTTC.

V usage is TRBV29-1 and J usage is TRBJ2-2, with a tentative D call TRBD1 (6 bases). This CDR3 is 15 amino acids long. The V gene lost 6 bases and the J gene lost 0 bases, with 14 bases spanning the gap. Germline CDR1 and CDR2: SQVTM and ANQGSEA. Written as DNA, the CDR3 is TGCAGCGTGAAGCGTCGGACAGCGAACACCGGGGAGCTGTTTTTT. This encodes CSVKRRTANTGELFF.

On this clone itself: A read error may account for a junction end that differs from germline. The sample has other DNA sequences that encode this CDR3 too. The chain recombines TRBV7-3 with TRBJ2-5, with D hard to call. The germline CDR1 and CDR2 sequences are SGHTA and FQGTGA. The CDR3 is 11 residues long. Here the CDR3 reads CASAEQETQYF. CDR3 coding DNA: TGCGCCAGTGCCGAACAAGAGACCCAGTACTTC. Complete variable domain (other parts from reference TRBV7-3 and TRBJ2-5): GAGVSQTPSNKVTEKGKYVELRCDPISGHTALYWYRQSLGQGPEFLIYFQGTGAADDSGLPNDRFFAVRPEGSVSTLKIQRTERGDSAVYLCASAEQETQYFGPGTRLLVL.

The J gene is TRBJ2-3, the V gene TRBV7-8; D remains unclear. V was pared by 5 bases and J by 2 bases, with 2 bases between. The CDR3 has 11 residues. Germline lookup yields CDR1 SGHVS and CDR2 FQNEAQ. This CDR3 reads CASSITDTQYF. CDR3 coding DNA: TGTGCCAGCAGCATCACAGATACGCAGTATTTT.

V and J are TRBV9 and TRBJ1-5, with D unresolved. Deletions cut 0 bases from V and 6 bases from J, with 10 bases between. CDR3 size: 14 residues. The germline CDR1 and CDR2 sequences are SGDLS and YYNGEE. The CDR3: CASSVGDLGQPQHF. In DNA form, the CDR3 reads TGTGCCAGCAGCGTAGGGGATTTGGGTCAGCCCCAGCATTTT. The variable domain in full, completed from reference TRBV9 and TRBJ1-5, reads DSGVTQTPKHLITATGQRVTLRCSPRSGDLSVYWYQQSLDQGLQFLIQYYNGEERAKGNILERFSAQQFPDLHSELNLSSLELGDSALYFCASSVGDLGQPQHFGDGTRLSIL.

The chain couples TRBV4-1 to TRBJ1-1, with no clear D. Trimming pared 0 bases from V and 5 bases from J, leaving 13 bases between. This CDR3 spans 15 amino acids. CDR1 and CDR2 from the germline V gene are MGHRA and YSYEKL. Written as DNA, the CDR3 is TGCGCCAGCAGCCAAGATCGCGGGAAGAGGACTGAAGCTTTCTTT. The encoded protein is CASSQDRGKRTEAFF.

The CDR3 DNA follows: TGTGCCAGCAGCTATGGGACAGGGGATTTTATGAACACTGAAGCTTTCTTT. Amino acid sequence: CASSYGTGDFMNTEAFF. V is TRBV7-9 and J is TRBJ1-1, with 10 bases aligning to TRBD1. V lost 4 bases, J lost 0 bases, and 8 bases stayed unmatched. This CDR3 has 17 amino acids. Germline CDR1 and CDR2: SEHNR and FQNEAQ (reference sequence).

This clone was found once. This sequence joins TRBV5-4 and TRBJ1-1, with 11 bases identical to TRBD1. V lost 4 bases and J lost 0; bases outside the gene matches: 2. CDR1 is SGHNT and CDR2 is YYREEE in the germline V gene (reference sequence). CDR3 size: 15 residues. In DNA, the CDR3 is TGTGCCAGCAGCAAGGGACAGGGGGTGAACACTGAAGCTTTCTTT. It yields the protein CASSKGQGVNTEAFF.